The 31 T cell receptor beta chains presented below share a single source sample, sequenced in a study of cytomegalovirus exposure and HLA in healthy donors. Profiled with immunoSEQ multiplex PCR; TCRdb holds only in-frame clones, not every one. The data contain under 200,000 clones, less than 95% of them singletons. Sequencing was carried out using PBMCs. These receptors were obtained from a woman under 30 in good health and CMV-seropositive.

The V gene is TRBV6-1, the J gene TRBJ2-7, with D perhaps matching TRBD1 (6 bases). The V and J ends lost 6 bases and 5 bases respectively, with 14 bases between them. The germline V gene encodes CDR1 MNHNS and CDR2 SASEGT. The CDR3 loop spans 13 amino acids. This CDR3 reads CASRFRTGNEQYF. The CDR3 DNA follows: TGTGCCAGCAGGTTTCGTACAGGGAACGAGCAGTACTTC.

V usage is TRBV27 and J usage is TRBJ2-5; D is possibly TRBD2 (5 bases). The V gene's germline CDR1 is MNHEY and CDR2 SMNVEV (reference sequence). Trimming shortened V by 4 bases and J by 4 bases, and 16 bases separated the two germline ends. The CDR3 has 15 residues. CDR3 coding DNA: TGTGCCAGCAGTTGGACTCCTGGAGTAGCAGAGACCCAGTACTTC. Its protein is CASSWTPGVAETQYF.

The rearrangement joins TRBV5-4 to TRBJ2-2; 9 nucleotides match TRBD1. Unmatched junction bases numbered 4, after V lost 3 bases and J lost 4 bases. This CDR3 spans 15 amino acids. CDR1 is SGHNT, CDR2 YYREEE, per germline (reference sequence). The CDR3, as DNA: TGTGCCAGCAGCTCCTACAGGGGGCGCACCGGGGAGCTGTTTTTT. Translation gives CASSSYRGRTGELFF.

This rearrangement joins TRBV27 to TRBJ1-5; D uncertain. The CDR3 runs to 12 residues. Germline CDR1 MNHEY, CDR2 SMNVEV (reference sequence). V gave up 7 bases and J gave up 7 bases, with 11 bases separating them. The CDR3 region is CASTTPGQPQHF. The CDR3 DNA follows: TGTGCCAGCACCACGCCCGGGCAGCCCCAGCATTTT.

V usage is TRBV27 and J usage is TRBJ2-2, with D possibly being TRBD1 (6 bases). Trimming removed 5 bases at V and 4 bases at J, with 17 bases between. This CDR3 contains 16 residues. The V gene's germline CDR1 is MNHEY and CDR2 SMNVEV (reference sequence). CDR3: CASSRRDTWGTGELFF. The CDR3 nucleotides are TGTGCCAGCAGTAGAAGGGACACCTGGGGCACCGGGGAGCTGTTTTTT.

J is TRBJ2-7 and V is TRBV6-5; 11 bases match TRBD1. CDR1 MNHEY and CDR2 SVGAGI come from the germline V gene. The CDR3 contains 15 residues. Trimming cost V 0 bases and J 2 bases; bases outside gene matches: 0. CDR3 sequence: CASSYSGQGAYEQYF. In nucleotides, the CDR3 is TGTGCCAGCAGTTACTCGGGACAGGGGGCCTACGAGCAGTACTTC.

The chain uses TRBV5-5 and TRBJ2-2; D may be TRBD2 (6 bases). Germline CDR1 reads SGHKS; CDR2 reads YYEKEE (reference sequence). The CDR3 has 14 residues. Trimming took off 5 bases at V and 7 bases at J, with 15 bases between the two ends. The CDR3 DNA is TGTGCCAGCAGTTCCAACTGGGGGGTCGGGGAGCTGTTTTTT. Encoded protein: CASSSNWGVGELFF.

This clone was counted only a few times. This sequence joins TRBV10-3 and TRBJ2-5, with D perhaps matching TRBD2 (5 bases). The CDR3 consists of 13 residues. Trimming left V 6 bases short and J 3 bases short, with 11 bases between. CDR1 is ENHRY, CDR2 SYGVKD, per germline. CDR3 protein: CAIRPDGEETQYF. Here the CDR3 DNA reads TGTGCCATCAGGCCTGACGGGGAAGAGACCCAGTACTTC.

The V call is TRBV7-6, the J call TRBJ2-2; maybe TRBD1 (5 bases). CDR1 is SGHVS, CDR2 FNYEAQ, per germline. The CDR3 has 15 amino acids. The germline V and J ends were trimmed by 8 bases and 0 bases, with 13 bases remaining between them. In DNA, the CDR3 is TGTGCCAGCCGCTCAGGACACGCGAACACCGGGGAGCTGTTTTTT. It is translated as CASRSGHANTGELFF.

The chain carries TRBV5-1 and TRBJ1-1; D gene ambiguous. Trimming left V 0 bases short and J 2 bases short, with 11 bases between. This CDR3 spans 15 amino acids. Germline V gene lookup returns CDR1 SGHRS and CDR2 YFSETQ. Here the CDR3 reads CASSLEGAPNTEAFF. CDR3 in DNA: TGCGCCAGCAGCTTGGAGGGAGCGCCTAACACTGAAGCTTTCTTT.

The gene calls are TRBV28 and TRBJ1-2, with no clear D. Germline CDR1 reads MDHEN; CDR2 reads SYDVKM. This CDR3 contains 10 residues. V lost 10 bases and J lost 9, with 12 bases in between. The CDR3 bases are TGTGCCACGGCGGGTCTGAGCTACACCTTC. It codes for CATAGLSYTF.

This chain joins TRBV6-1 and TRBJ1-1; unclear D gene. In germline, CDR1 is MNHNS, CDR2 SASEGT. This CDR3 is 10 amino acids long. Trimming took off 4 bases at V and 8 bases at J, with 5 bases between the two ends. The CDR3 is CASSGPEAFF. The CDR3 DNA is TGTGCCAGCAGTGGGCCCGAAGCTTTCTTT.

The chain links TRBV5-1 to TRBJ2-3; D is possibly TRBD1 (5 bases). Trimming took off 1 base at V and 3 bases at J, with 9 bases between the two ends. Germline values: CDR1 SGHRS, CDR2 YFSETQ. This CDR3 spans 14 amino acids. CDR3 sequence: CASSLLGATDTQYF. The CDR3 region has the DNA TGCGCCAGCAGCTTGCTAGGGGCGACAGATACGCAGTATTTT.

The V gene is TRBV4-3, the J gene TRBJ2-1; tentative D call: TRBD1 (6 bases). Looked up from germline, CDR1 is LGHNA and CDR2 is YSLEER. Trimming cost V 1 base and J 8 bases, with 15 bases left between them. The CDR3 spans 15 residues. The CDR3 loop reads CASSQVLGARDEQFF. The CDR3 bases are TGCGCCAGCAGCCAAGTTTTGGGGGCACGGGATGAGCAGTTCTTC.

The sample holds one count of this clone. The chain uses TRBV30 and TRBJ2-3, with a weak D call TRBD2 (7 bases). Germline V gives CDR1 GTSNPN, CDR2 SVGIG (reference sequence). The CDR3 loop spans 16 amino acids. The V end lost 7 bases, the J end lost 0 bases, and 20 bases lay between the germline ends. The CDR3, as DNA: TGTGCCTTGAAAAGGGGTCGGGGGGCGAGCACAGATACGCAGTATTTT. This sequence encodes CALKRGRGASTDTQYF.

The genes are TRBV28 and TRBJ2-7; D call uncertain. Germline CDR1 and CDR2: MDHEN and SYDVKM. Trimming cost V 2 bases and J 6 bases, with 14 bases left between them. The length of the CDR3 is 14 residues. CDR3 sequence reads: CASSLPRRSIEQYF. The CDR3 region has the DNA TGTGCCAGCAGTTTACCCAGAAGATCCATCGAGCAGTACTTC.

V gene TRBV5-1 combines with J gene TRBJ2-5; 7 bases map to TRBD1. Germline V CDR1 and CDR2: SGHRS, YFSETQ. The CDR3 loop spans 15 amino acids. V was clipped by 3 bases and J by 2 bases; unmatched bases: 7. The CDR3 protein is CASSSQAQGQETQYF. For the CDR3, the DNA is TGCGCCAGCAGCTCCCAGGCACAGGGGCAAGAGACCCAGTACTTC.

The V call is TRBV2, the J call TRBJ1-3; D is uncertain. The V gene's germline CDR1 is SNHLY and CDR2 FYNNEI. The CDR3 consists of 15 residues. The V and J ends lost 2 bases and 0 bases respectively, with 8 bases between them. This CDR3 is CASSEPGGSGNTIYF. CDR3 nucleotides: TGTGCCAGCAGTGAACCGGGTGGCTCTGGAAACACCATATATTTT.

This chain connects TRBV5-1 to TRBJ2-1, with TRBD1 as a possible D gene (5 bases). V was cut by 1 base and J by 3 bases, with 8 bases left in between. The CDR3 has 14 amino acids. Germline V CDR1 and CDR2: SGHRS, YFSETQ. CDR3 nucleotides: TGCGCCAGCAGCTTGAGACAGAACTACAATGAGCAGTTCTTC. Translating gives CASSLRQNYNEQFF. The entire variable domain, with the rest obtained from reference TRBV5-1 and TRBJ2-1, is as follows: KAGVTQTPRYLIKTRGQQVTLSCSPISGHRSVSWYQQTPGQGLQFLFEYFSETQRNKGNFPGRFSGRQFSNSRSEMNVSTLELGDSALYLCASSLRQNYNEQFFGPGTRLTVL.

The CDR3 nucleotides are TGTGCCAGCAGGCGGGGCGGGGGGTCAGGCTACGAGCAGTACTTC. Translation: CASRRGGGSGYEQYF. The chain has TRBV27 and TRBJ2-7; 8 bases are shared with TRBD2. Germline V CDR1 and CDR2: MNHEY, SMNVEV (reference sequence). J gave up 3 bases and V 6 bases, and 10 bases lay outside the gene matches. The CDR3 loop spans 15 amino acids.

The chain employs TRBV7-9 and TRBJ1-4, with TRBD1 matching 7 bases. CDR3 length: 17 residues. CDR1 is SEHNR and CDR2 is FQNEAQ in the germline V gene (reference sequence). Trimming at V came to 8 bases and at J to 5 bases, leaving 17 bases not matched to a gene. The CDR3 nucleotides are TGTGCCAGCTCCTTTACGAGGGGAACAGGGGTAAATGAAAAACTGTTTTTT. It specifies CASSFTRGTGVNEKLFF. The full variable domain, its missing parts supplied by reference TRBV7-9 and TRBJ1-4, is DTGVSQNPRHKITKRGQNVTFRCDPISEHNRLYWYRQTLGQGPEFLTYFQNEAQLEKSRLLSDRFSAERPKGSFSTLEIQRTEQGDSAMYLCASSFTRGTGVNEKLFFGSGTQLSVL.

The rearrangement uses TRBV5-8 and TRBJ1-3, with 7 bases that match TRBD1. V lost 0 bases and J lost 4; bases outside the gene matches: 4. Germline V gives CDR1 SGHTS, CDR2 YDEGEE. The CDR3 runs 15 residues. CDR3 amino acids: CASSLGGGLGNTIYF. CDR3 DNA: TGTGCCAGCAGCTTGGGAGGGGGCCTCGGAAACACCATATATTTT.

CDR3 DNA sequence: TGCGCCAGCAGCCAGGGTAGCGGGAGAGACAATGAGCAGTTCTTC. Amino acid sequence: CASSQGSGRDNEQFF. This chain uses TRBV4-3 with TRBJ2-1, with TRBD2 matching over 9 bases. From germline, CDR1 is LGHNA and CDR2 YSLEER. This CDR3 contains 15 residues. Losses at the gene ends were 3 bases for V and 5 bases for J; bases not matched to a gene: 5.

The V gene is TRBV4-1, the J gene TRBJ2-7, with 7 bases matching TRBD2. This CDR3 has 14 residues. Per the germline V gene, CDR1 is MGHRA and CDR2 is YSYEKL. V lost 1 base, J lost 6 bases, and 6 bases stayed unmatched. This chain's CDR3 is CASSQAAGVGEQYF. DNA for the CDR3: TGCGCCAGCAGCCAAGCCGCGGGGGTGGGCGAGCAGTACTTC.

The V and J genes are TRBV10-3 and TRBJ2-7; no clear D gene. Between the trimmed V and J ends, which lost 3 bases and 5 bases, there was a span of 20 bases. The CDR3 consists of 16 residues. CDR1 is ENHRY and CDR2 is SYGVKD in the germline V gene. The CDR3 bases are TGTGCCATCAGTGATCCCGGATGGGCTAAGTCTGACGAGCAGTACTTC. It codes for CAISDPGWAKSDEQYF.

V and J are TRBV5-5 and TRBJ2-1, with D possibly being TRBD1 (5 bases). This CDR3 is 15 amino acids long. Trimming took 1 base from V and 0 from J, leaving 8 bases between them. Germline V gene sequence: CDR1 SGHKS, CDR2 YYEKEE (reference sequence). The CDR3 sequence: CASSLPGPSYNEQFF. DNA for the CDR3: TGTGCCAGCAGCTTGCCAGGGCCCTCCTACAATGAGCAGTTCTTC.

The CDR3 region is CASSFAGANEKLFF. The DNA of the CDR3 is TGTGCCAGCAGTTTTGCGGGGGCTAATGAAAAACTGTTTTTT. J is TRBJ1-4 and V is TRBV27; tentative D call: TRBD1 (5 bases). From germline, CDR1 is MNHEY and CDR2 SMNVEV (reference sequence). The CDR3 sequence is 14 residues long. With 3 bases removed from V and 3 bases from J, the gap between germline ends came to 8 bases. The whole variable domain, filled in from reference TRBV27 and TRBJ1-4, reads EAQVTQNPRYLITVTGKKLTVTCSQNMNHEYMSWYRQDPGLGLRQIYYSMNVEVTDKGDVPEGYKVSRKEKRNFPLILESPSPNQTSLYFCASSFAGANEKLFFGSGTQLSVL.

The J gene is TRBJ2-1, the V gene TRBV6-5, with 12 bases lining up with TRBD2. The CDR3 runs 15 residues. CDR1 and CDR2 (germline): MNHEY, SVGAGI. With 6 bases clipped from V and 6 bases from J, the junction kept 6 bases outside the gene matches. The CDR3: CASSRGLAGPNEQFF. CDR3 coding DNA: TGTGCCAGCAGCAGGGGACTAGCGGGCCCCAATGAGCAGTTCTTC.

The CDR3 spells CASSDSQGVRDTQYF. The DNA of the CDR3 is TGCGCCAGCAGTGACAGTCAGGGGGTGAGAGATACGCAGTATTTT. The chain has TRBV10-1 and TRBJ2-3, with 7 bases fitting TRBD1. Germline CDR1 WNHNN, CDR2 SYGVQD (reference sequence). V was clipped by 3 bases and J by 5 bases; unmatched bases: 8. The CDR3 contains 15 residues.

The rearrangement links TRBV19 to TRBJ2-1; D unresolved. Per the germline V gene, CDR1 is LNHDA and CDR2 is SQIVND (reference sequence). This CDR3 is 14 amino acids long. V was clipped by 6 bases and J by 8 bases, with 17 bases between them. The CDR3: CASRSGPRAHEQFF. The CDR3 DNA sequence: TGTGCCAGTAGGAGTGGGCCGCGCGCCCATGAGCAGTTCTTC.

This clone was observed a handful of times. The chain combines TRBV10-2 with TRBJ1-5, with a weak D call TRBD1 (6 bases). Trimming left V 8 bases short and J 3 bases short, with 11 bases between. CDR1 WSHSY and CDR2 SAAADI come from the germline V gene. This CDR3 contains 13 residues. For the CDR3, the DNA is TGCGCCAGCCTAACAGGGCCCAATCAGCCCCAGCATTTT. Its protein is CASLTGPNQPQHF.